Reported below is one T cell receptor beta chain. The antigen is not known. These data originate in a study of T cells expressing NK-cell markers. Overall study context: The TCR beta repertoires originated in sorted CD3+CD56+NKG2C+, CD3+CD56+NKG2C- and CD3+CD56-NKG2C+ T cells. Sequenced donors, eight in total, included seven who were HCMV-seropositive and one who was seronegative.

The authors made TCR beta cDNA libraries by 5'RACE template switching. This switching added a universal primer site and UMIs. TCRdb re-called the 5' RACE reads, yielding one record per CDR3 amino acid sequence without DNA. Its table lists hundreds of thousands of distinct CDR3 sequences. Broader study findings: Several of the donors carried dominant NKG2C+ clonotypes that took up roughly 1.0-8% of their CD8+ T cells.

The sample was blood T cells: a sorted CD56 or NKG2C T cell subset, CD4+ or CD8+ T cells, or bulk PBMC T cells (not recorded which). This TCR derives from a man between 18 and 29 years old in good health.

The CDR3 protein is CASSSLGQGETQYF. The chain carries TRBV11-3 and TRBJ2-5; TCRdb reports TRBD1, a call that lacks DNA to check it against. Germline V lookup: CDR1 SGHNT, CDR2 YENEEA. CDR3 length equals 14 residues.